The 17 T cell receptor beta chains in this list originate from one sample, sequenced in a study of T cells in Graves' hyperthyroidism and ophthalmopathy. The source material, RNA transcripts, was used to amplify TCR beta CDR3 regions. Primed by the HTBI set, a first-round RT-PCR was run on the TCR CDR3. In TCRdb, the multiplex PCR reads were re-called with MiXCR into one record per CDR3 protein. The repertoire holds 220,000 or so distinct CDR3 sequences, over 15% seen once, with around 30% in the top ten. The material sequenced was blood. These receptors were obtained from a woman aged 18 to 35 with Graves' ophthalmopathy.

This clonotype was counted at least ten times. The CDR3 sequence: CASSYGPGRNQPQHF. The DNA for the CDR3 is TGTGCCAGCAGTTACGGTCCGGGAAGAAATCAGCCCCAGCATTTT. V is TRBV6-2 or TRBV6-3 and J is TRBJ1-5; D not certain. This CDR3 has 15 residues. V dropped 2 bases and J dropped 4 bases, with 12 bases sitting between them. Germline values: CDR1 MNHEY, CDR2 SVGEGT.

This clonotype was observed at least ten times. J is TRBJ2-7 and V is TRBV20-1, with 11 bases that match TRBD1. The germline V gene encodes CDR1 DFQATT and CDR2 SNEGSKA (reference sequence). The CDR3 spans 13 residues. The V gene end was trimmed by 6 bases and the J gene end by 6 bases; junction bases not matched to a gene: 7. The CDR3 protein is CSAPRDRGSEQYF. The CDR3 bases are TGCAGTGCCCCCCGGGACAGGGGGTCCGAGCAGTACTTC.

The chain joins TRBV6-1 to TRBJ1-2, with TRBD1 as a possible D gene (5 bases). V was trimmed by 6 bases and J by 9 bases, leaving 14 bases between them. Germline assignment: CDR1 MNHNS and CDR2 SASEGT. The CDR3 loop spans 12 amino acids. The CDR3 spells CASSAGSRSYTF. The CDR3 DNA follows: TGTGCCAGCAGCGCAGGGTCTAGGAGCTACACCTTC.

This clonotype was seen repeatedly, ten times or more. This chain uses TRBV9 with TRBJ2-7; weak D call: TRBD1 (8 bases). Germline CDR1 is SGDLS and CDR2 is YYNGEE. The CDR3 is made up of 15 amino acids. The germline V and J ends were trimmed by 4 bases and 2 bases, with 16 bases remaining between them. The CDR3 coding sequence is TGTGCCAGCAGCCAGGACAGGGAGGGGACCTACGAGCAGTACTTC. This sequence encodes CASSQDREGTYEQYF.

This clonotype was recorded at least ten times. The J gene is TRBJ2-5, the V gene TRBV3-1; possibly TRBD2 for D (6 bases). Germline-derived CDR1 and CDR2 are LGHDT and YNNKEL (reference sequence). The CDR3 spans 16 residues. V dropped 0 bases and J dropped 2 bases, with 13 bases sitting between them. CDR3 sequence (DNA): TGTGCCAGCAGCCAAGAAGTTGGAGGGCGGCAAGAGACCCAGTACTTC. Residues: CASSQEVGGRQETQYF.

This clonotype came up many times. V and J are TRBV28 and TRBJ1-5; D call uncertain. The ends were cut back, 3 bases at V and 3 bases at J, with 18 bases in the middle. CDR1 MDHEN and CDR2 SYDVKM come from the germline V gene. This CDR3 region has 17 residues. The CDR3 loop is CASSFEDIARINQPQHF. CDR3 DNA sequence: TGTGCCAGCAGTTTTGAGGATATAGCGCGGATCAATCAGCCCCAGCATTTT.

This clonotype was seen ten or more times. The CDR3, as DNA: TGTGCCAGCGGAAGCCAGGTTGCGGGAGGGCCTCGGTACAATGAGCAGTTCTTC. Its translation is CASGSQVAGGPRYNEQFF. The chain recombines TRBV28 with TRBJ2-1, with TRBD2 identical over 9 bases. Germline V gene sequence: CDR1 MDHEN, CDR2 SYDVKM. V was pared by 8 bases and J by 4 bases, with 18 bases of the junction left unmatched. This CDR3 has 18 amino acids.

At least ten counts were recorded for this clonotype. V is TRBV5-6 and J is TRBJ1-2, with TRBD1 as a possible D gene (6 bases). Deletions cut 4 bases from V and 5 bases from J, with 24 bases between. The CDR3 is made up of 17 amino acids. Germline V gives CDR1 SGHDT, CDR2 YYEEEE. CDR3 region: CASSQQAGGRRGYGYTF. In nucleotides, the CDR3 is TGTGCCAGCAGCCAACAAGCCGGGGGGCGACGGGGTTATGGCTACACCTTC.

The chain uses TRBV6-5 and TRBJ1-5; 10 bases are a match to TRBD1. Germline V gene sequence: CDR1 MNHEY, CDR2 SVGAGI. This CDR3 spans 18 amino acids. The V segment lost 3 bases and the J segment 0 bases; nucleotides outside the gene matches: 8. The DNA for the CDR3 is TGTGCCAGCAGTTATGCGGGACAGGGGATATATAGCAATCAGCCCCAGCATTTT. It encodes CASSYAGQGIYSNQPQHF.

This clonotype came up many times. The CDR3, as DNA: TGTGCCAGCAGTCCGGGACTAGCGGGAGTAGAGACCCAGTACTTC. Translated, it gives CASSPGLAGVETQYF. The J gene is TRBJ2-5, the V gene TRBV28, with 14 nucleotides matching TRBD2. Trimming cost V 5 bases and J 4 bases; bases outside gene matches: 3. CDR3 length: 15 amino acids. Germline V gene sequence: CDR1 MDHEN, CDR2 SYDVKM.

This clonotype showed up just a few times. The chain combines TRBV19 with TRBJ1-2; D not certain. From germline, CDR1 is LNHDA and CDR2 SQIVND (reference sequence). V lost 3 bases and J lost 5, with 16 bases in between. The CDR3 extends over 15 amino acids. The CDR3 spells CASSIGRTQVYGYTF. CDR3 bases: TGTGCCAGTAGTATTGGCAGGACCCAAGTATATGGCTACACCTTC.

This chain's CDR3 is CASSTGAPARYNEQFF. The CDR3 DNA follows: TGTGCCAGCAGTACGGGGGCGCCGGCCAGATACAATGAGCAGTTCTTC. The rearrangement uses TRBV28 and TRBJ2-1, with D possibly being TRBD1 or TRBD2 (6 bases each). V was shortened by 5 bases and J by 4 bases, with 18 bases between the two germline ends. CDR3 length: 16 amino acids. The germline CDR1 and CDR2 sequences are MDHEN and SYDVKM.

In this sample, this clonotype turned up many times. The J gene is TRBJ2-7, the V gene TRBV10-1; TRBD1 matches at 9 bases. The V gene end was trimmed by 2 bases and the J gene end by 6 bases; junction bases not matched to a gene: 5. The CDR3 length is 14 residues. Germline V lookup: CDR1 WNHNN, CDR2 SYGVQD (reference sequence). The CDR3 DNA reads TGCGCCAGCAGTGAGGGGACAGGGATTGTCGAGCAGTACTTC. Protein product: CASSEGTGIVEQYF.

This clonotype was seen ten or more times. V gene TRBV7-2 combines with J gene TRBJ2-1; 9 bases line up with TRBD2. The V segment lost 6 bases and the J segment 3 bases; nucleotides outside the gene matches: 9. This CDR3 is 16 amino acids long. Germline V gene data show CDR1 as SGHTA and CDR2 as FQGNSA. The CDR3 DNA follows: TGTGCCAGCAGGAGGAGGGGGCGGGGGGGCTACAATGAGCAGTTCTTC. It encodes CASRRRGRGGYNEQFF.

This clonotype was observed many times. The rearrangement links TRBV12-3 or TRBV12-4 to TRBJ1-6; D unclear. The CDR3 loop spans 15 amino acids. Trimming shortened V by 4 bases and J by 2 bases, and 9 bases separated the two germline ends. The chain's CDR3 is CASSSGRAYNSPLHF. CDR3 coding DNA: TGTGCCAGCAGTTCAGGCCGAGCCTATAATTCACCCCTCCACTTT.

V gene TRBV5-1 combines with J gene TRBJ2-5; 9 bases align to TRBD2. V gave up 1 base and J gave up 5 bases; unmatched junction bases: 12. Germline loops: CDR1 SGHRS, CDR2 YFSETQ. The CDR3 totals 17 residues. Written as DNA, the CDR3 is TGCGCCAGCAGCTTGAATCTCGATGCGGGGGGGCTTGAGACCCAGTACTTC. Its translation: CASSLNLDAGGLETQYF.

This clonotype was detected ten times or more. The J gene is TRBJ2-7, the V gene TRBV25-1; a weak D match, TRBD1 (6 bases). The CDR3 is 17 residues long. Germline lookup yields CDR1 MGHDK and CDR2 SYGVNS. V lost 0 bases and J lost 0, with 15 bases in between. The CDR3 spells CASSEYETGVSSYEQYF. The CDR3 nucleotides are TGTGCCAGCAGTGAATATGAGACAGGTGTGAGCTCCTACGAGCAGTACTTC.